The next 24 T cell receptor beta chains were all read from a single sample in a study of blood T cell repertoires in COVID-19. The assay was immunoSEQ multiplex PCR, and TCRdb's table has in-frame clones only and misses some. The sample lists fewer than 150,000 clones, roughly 90% occurring once. Source material: peripheral blood. These receptors all come from a man aged 45 to 65 with active or convalescent COVID-19.

The gene calls are TRBV11-2 and TRBJ2-2, with D maybe TRBD1 (5 bases). Germline V gene sequence: CDR1 SGHAT, CDR2 FQNNGV. Trimming left V 1 base short and J 3 bases short, with 12 bases between. This CDR3 contains 16 residues. The CDR3 DNA follows: TGTGCCAGCAGCTTAGGGCAGGGTTGGTACACCGGGGAGCTGTTTTTT. Encoded protein: CASSLGQGWYTGELFF.

This clone was seen a handful of times. V gene TRBV6-5 combines with J gene TRBJ1-2; 8 nucleotides agree with TRBD1. There are 15 residues in the CDR3. Losses at the gene ends were 3 bases for V and 4 bases for J; bases not matched to a gene: 7. Germline V gene lookup returns CDR1 MNHEY and CDR2 SVGAGI. The CDR3 DNA reads TGTGCCAGCAGTTATCCTGGACAGGGTACCTATGGCTACACCTTC. This gives the protein CASSYPGQGTYGYTF.

The gene calls are TRBV12-3 or TRBV12-4 and TRBJ1-2; D not certain. The V end lost 4 bases, the J end lost 6 bases, and 9 bases lay between the germline ends. CDR3 length: 12 amino acids. The CDR3 DNA follows: TGTGCCAGCAGTTCCGGACTGGATGGCTACACCTTC. It encodes CASSSGLDGYTF.

The chain is built from TRBV9 and TRBJ2-3, with TRBD1 identical over 9 bases. The germline gives CDR1 SGDLS, CDR2 YYNGEE. The V and J ends lost 3 bases and 1 base, in that order; junction bases with no gene match: 6. The CDR3 spans 16 residues. Here the CDR3 DNA reads TGTGCCAGCAGCGAAACAGGGGGCATAGGCACAGATACGCAGTATTTT. Encoded protein: CASSETGGIGTDTQYF. The full variable domain, in which reference TRBV9 and TRBJ2-3 provide the parts outside the CDR3, is DSGVTQTPKHLITATGQRVTLRCSPRSGDLSVYWYQQSLDQGLQFLIQYYNGEERAKGNILERFSAQQFPDLHSELNLSSLELGDSALYFCASSETGGIGTDTQYFGPGTRLTVL.

The rearrangement uses TRBV9 and TRBJ1-3; 7 nucleotides align to TRBD1. The germline gives CDR1 SGDLS, CDR2 YYNGEE. The CDR3 totals 13 residues. With 4 bases clipped from V and 7 bases from J, the junction kept 5 bases outside the gene matches. CDR3 protein: CASSNRDSNTIYF. The CDR3 bases are TGTGCCAGCAGCAACCGGGACAGTAACACCATATATTTT.

The V and J genes are TRBV6-6 and TRBJ2-7; the D gene is possibly TRBD1 (6 bases). Germline V gene data show CDR1 as MNHNY and CDR2 as SVGAGI (reference sequence). The ends were cut back, 0 bases at V and 0 bases at J, with 9 bases in the middle. The CDR3 runs to 15 residues. The CDR3 sequence: CASSYSQGLSYEQYF. The CDR3 coding sequence is TGTGCCAGCAGTTACTCACAGGGTCTCTCCTACGAGCAGTACTTC.

This clone was counted only a few times. The CDR3 DNA reads TGTGCCAGCAGCTTGCCATATTCGGGGAGCCCAGATACGCAGTATTTT. This sequence encodes CASSLPYSGSPDTQYF. The chain recombines TRBV5-5 with TRBJ2-3, with a possible D match to TRBD2 (5 bases). Germline values: CDR1 SGHKS, CDR2 YYEKEE (reference sequence). The CDR3 totals 16 residues. Trimming left V 1 base short and J 4 bases short, with 16 bases between.

This clone has only one observation. The genes are TRBV7-3 and TRBJ2-7, with D perhaps TRBD2 (7 bases). Per germline, CDR1 SGHTA and CDR2 FQGTGA. Trimming removed 5 bases at V and 2 bases at J, with 16 bases between. The CDR3 runs 15 residues. CDR3 loop: CASSLGGGPAYEQYF. The CDR3 DNA reads TGTGCCAGCAGCCTGGGGGGGGGCCCAGCCTACGAGCAGTACTTC.

In the case of this clone: Mismatch with germline at one junction end may stem from a read error. The V gene is TRBV7-7, the J gene TRBJ2-1; D might be TRBD2 (5 bases). The CDR3 totals 15 residues. Germline assignment: CDR1 SSHAT and CDR2 FNYEAQ (reference sequence). Written as DNA, the CDR3 is TGTGCTAGCAGCCCCGAAGGTGGCGGGCGCAATGAGCAGTTCTTC. As protein: CASSPEGGGRNEQFF.

This chain links TRBV6-6 with TRBJ2-3; D may be TRBD2 (7 bases). V was cut by 2 bases and J by 5 bases, with 17 bases left in between. The CDR3 runs to 16 residues. Germline CDR1 reads MNHNY; CDR2 reads SVGAGI (reference sequence). The DNA of the CDR3 is TGTGCCAGCAGTTACCGCGGGGGCGGGAAGGTAGATACGCAGTATTTT. It is translated as CASSYRGGGKVDTQYF.

This chain uses TRBV6-2 or TRBV6-3 with TRBJ2-6; D perhaps matches TRBD2 (5 bases). Germline assignment: CDR1 MNHEY and CDR2 SVGEGT. Trimming cost V 2 bases and J 2 bases, with 7 bases left between them. This CDR3 is 15 amino acids long. The CDR3 protein is CASSYEGAGANVLTF. In nucleotides, the CDR3 is TGTGCCAGCAGTTACGAGGGAGCTGGGGCCAACGTCCTGACTTTC.

The rearrangement links TRBV23-1 to TRBJ2-4, with 10 bases fitting TRBD2. TRBV23-1 is designated an ORF whose function remains uncertain. The CDR3 is 16 amino acids. Losses at the gene ends were 0 bases for V and 7 bases for J; bases not matched to a gene: 6. CDR3 loop: CASSQSRGLATNIQYF. Here the CDR3 DNA reads TGCGCCAGCAGTCAATCACGGGGACTAGCGACGAACATTCAGTACTTC.

This clone appeared a few times. This chain uses TRBV3-1 (or the pseudogene TRBV3-2) with TRBJ1-6; no clear D gene. V shed 4 bases and J shed 5 bases, with 6 bases lying between them. Germline CDR1 LGHDT, CDR2 YNNKEL (reference sequence). This CDR3 spans 13 amino acids. The CDR3 reads CASSPSHNSPLHF. Here the CDR3 DNA reads TGTGCCAGCAGCCCCTCTCATAATTCACCCCTCCACTTT.

The chain combines TRBV10-3 with TRBJ2-3, with 8 positions matching TRBD1. The CDR3 totals 14 residues. J lost 4 bases, V lost 3 bases, and 3 bases had no gene match. CDR1 ENHRY and CDR2 SYGVKD come from the germline V gene. In DNA, the CDR3 is TGTGCCATCAGTGACAGGGGGCCCCCAGATACGCAGTATTTT. This encodes CAISDRGPPDTQYF.

The gene calls are TRBV15 and TRBJ2-7; D might be TRBD1 (5 bases). CDR1 LNHNV and CDR2 YYDKDF come from the germline V gene (reference sequence). The V and J ends lost 0 bases and 2 bases respectively, with 11 bases between them. The CDR3 runs 15 residues. CDR3 bases: TGTGCCACCAGCAGAGATCAACGGACAACCTACGAGCAGTACTTC. Translating gives CATSRDQRTTYEQYF.

The chain joins TRBV2 to TRBJ1-2; D remains ambiguous. V lost 6 bases and J 5 bases, leaving 10 bases between the germline ends. CDR1 and CDR2 (germline): SNHLY, FYNNEI. CDR3 length equals 12 residues. The CDR3, as DNA: TGTGCCAGCAGGTTGTCGGAGTATGGCTACACCTTC. This gives the protein CASRLSEYGYTF.

About this clone: The sample contains more than one DNA sequence encoding this CDR3. The genes are TRBV27 and TRBJ1-5; 8 nucleotides match TRBD1. The V and J ends lost 2 bases and 4 bases, in that order; junction bases with no gene match: 4. Germline V gene sequence: CDR1 MNHEY, CDR2 SMNVEV (reference sequence). This CDR3 has 15 residues. DNA for the CDR3: TGTGCCAGCAGTTTAGGAACAGGGGGGAATCAGCCCCAGCATTTT. This sequence encodes CASSLGTGGNQPQHF.

This chain links TRBV7-9 with TRBJ2-7, with D tentatively TRBD2 (6 bases). This CDR3 is 16 amino acids long. CDR1 and CDR2 from the germline V gene are SEHNR and FQNEAQ (reference sequence). V lost 1 base and J 6 bases, leaving 19 bases between the germline ends. CDR3 protein: CASSLGLGLSYSEQYF. Here the CDR3 DNA reads TGTGCCAGCAGCTTAGGTTTGGGACTGAGCTACAGCGAGCAGTACTTC.

The CDR3 DNA reads TGCGCCAGCAGCCAAGATTTAAGCGTCTACGAGCAGTACTTC. This sequence encodes CASSQDLSVYEQYF. This rearrangement joins TRBV4-1 to TRBJ2-7; D is uncertain. From germline, CDR1 is MGHRA and CDR2 YSYEKL. The CDR3 has 14 residues. V lost 0 bases, J lost 3 bases, and 9 bases lay in between.

V is TRBV4-3 and J is TRBJ2-7, with a possible D match to TRBD1 (5 bases). Trimming removed 1 base at V and 1 base at J, with 11 bases between. The CDR3 contains 15 residues. Germline lookup yields CDR1 LGHNA and CDR2 YSLEER. The CDR3 DNA is TGCGCCAGCAGCCAAGGACGGAAGGGGTCCTACGAGCAGTACTTC. Translating gives CASSQGRKGSYEQYF.

The chain uses TRBV23-1 and TRBJ1-2, with D possibly matching TRBD1 (6 bases). TRBV23-1 falls under the ORF class, with uncertain function. V dropped 2 bases and J dropped 6 bases, with 13 bases sitting between them. This CDR3 has 14 residues. The CDR3 sequence is CASSQEGQLHGYTF. In DNA, the CDR3 is TGCGCCAGCAGTCAAGAAGGACAGCTACATGGCTACACCTTC.

This rearrangement joins TRBV27 to TRBJ2-1; D is perhaps TRBD2 (5 bases). Germline V gene sequence: CDR1 MNHEY, CDR2 SMNVEV (reference sequence). This CDR3 contains 15 residues. Trimming pared 4 bases from V and 2 bases from J, leaving 12 bases between. The CDR3 nucleotides read TGTGCCAGCAGTTCCCTAGCTGCACCCTACAATGAGCAGTTCTTC. Protein sequence: CASSSLAAPYNEQFF.

The V and J genes are TRBV12-2 and TRBJ2-3; the D segment call TRBD2 is taken from the table without a DNA check. TRBV12-2 is a pseudogene locus. The CDR3 consists of 16 residues. The CDR3 is CASRPSGTASTDTQYF. The CDR3 coding sequence is TGTGCAAGTCGCCCTTCCGGGACTGCGAGCACAGATACGCAGTATTTT.

The CDR3 is CASSQESGEQFF. The DNA of the CDR3 is TGTGCCAGCAGCCAAGAGAGCGGTGAGCAGTTCTTC. The V and J genes are TRBV3-1 (or the pseudogene TRBV3-2) and TRBJ2-1, with D maybe TRBD2 (5 bases). Trimming removed 0 bases at V and 9 bases at J, with 6 bases between. The germline V gene has CDR1 LGHDT and CDR2 YNNKEL (reference sequence). The CDR3 runs to 12 residues.